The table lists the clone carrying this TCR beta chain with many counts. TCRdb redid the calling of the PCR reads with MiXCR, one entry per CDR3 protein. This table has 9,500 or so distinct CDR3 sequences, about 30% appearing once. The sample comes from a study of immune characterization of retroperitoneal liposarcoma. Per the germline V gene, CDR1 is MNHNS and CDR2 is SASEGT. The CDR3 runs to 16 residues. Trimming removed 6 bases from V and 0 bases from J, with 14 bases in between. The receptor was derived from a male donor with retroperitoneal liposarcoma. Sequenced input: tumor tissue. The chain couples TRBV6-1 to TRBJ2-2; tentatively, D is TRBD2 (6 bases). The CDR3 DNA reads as TGTGCCAGCAGCCGTAGCGGAGGGGCGAACACCGGGGAGCTGTTTTTT. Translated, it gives CASSRSGGANTGELFF.